The present T cell receptor (beta chain) was sequenced within a study of siplizumab effects on memory and regulatory T cells. For this clone: Its antigen is as yet unknown.

The study, taken as a whole, reports: Assignment to unstimulated subsets succeeded for only a minor fraction of the alloreactive clones. Naive T cells seemed more diverse than memory cells; they also seemed major alloresponse contributors. The drug siplizumab significantly decreased the alloreactive sequences that could be traced to unstimulated CD4+ memory cells.

Germline CDR1 and CDR2: SGHRS and YFSETQ. The V end lost 4 bases, the J end lost 0 bases, and 11 bases lay between the germline ends. This CDR3 is 15 amino acids long. Clones were sequenced by immunoSEQ multiplex PCR, and TCRdb holds only the in-frame ones, with some missing. The sample yields more than 95,000 clones, 93% seen once. This chain connects TRBV5-1 to TRBJ2-1; D might be TRBD1 (6 bases). This receptor was obtained from a human donor in good health. The material sequenced was Tregs sorted from blood. CDR3 sequence (DNA): TGCGCCAGCAGCCGGACAGACAGCTCCTACAATGAGCAGTTCTTC. Protein: CASSRTDSSYNEQFF.